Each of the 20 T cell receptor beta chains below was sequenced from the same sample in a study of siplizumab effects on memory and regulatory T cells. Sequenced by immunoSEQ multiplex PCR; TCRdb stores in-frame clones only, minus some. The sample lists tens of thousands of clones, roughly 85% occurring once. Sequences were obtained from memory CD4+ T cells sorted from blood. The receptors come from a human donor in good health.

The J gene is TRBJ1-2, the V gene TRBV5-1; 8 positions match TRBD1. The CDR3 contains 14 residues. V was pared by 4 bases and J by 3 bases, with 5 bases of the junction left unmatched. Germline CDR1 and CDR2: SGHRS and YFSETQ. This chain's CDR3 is CASSPDRVDYGYTF. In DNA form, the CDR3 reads TGCGCCAGCAGCCCGGACAGGGTGGACTATGGCTACACCTTC.

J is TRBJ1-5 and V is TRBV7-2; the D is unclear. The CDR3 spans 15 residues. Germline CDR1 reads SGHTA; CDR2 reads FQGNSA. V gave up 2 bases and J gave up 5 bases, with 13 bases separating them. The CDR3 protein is CASSLFFFADQPQHF. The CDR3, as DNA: TGTGCCAGCAGCTTATTTTTTTTTGCGGATCAGCCCCAGCATTTT.

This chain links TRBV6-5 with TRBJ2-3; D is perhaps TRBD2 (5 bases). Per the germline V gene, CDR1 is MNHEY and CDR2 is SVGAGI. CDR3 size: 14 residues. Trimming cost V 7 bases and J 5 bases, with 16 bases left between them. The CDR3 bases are TGTGCCAGCACCAAACCGGGGTCGAGAGATACGCAGTATTTT. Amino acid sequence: CASTKPGSRDTQYF.

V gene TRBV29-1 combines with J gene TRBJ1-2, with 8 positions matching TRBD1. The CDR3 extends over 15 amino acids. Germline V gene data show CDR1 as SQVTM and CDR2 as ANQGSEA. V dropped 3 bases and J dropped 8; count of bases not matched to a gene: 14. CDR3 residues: CSVDSRDRPLLGYTF. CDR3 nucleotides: TGCAGCGTTGACAGCCGGGACAGGCCTTTATTAGGCTACACCTTC.

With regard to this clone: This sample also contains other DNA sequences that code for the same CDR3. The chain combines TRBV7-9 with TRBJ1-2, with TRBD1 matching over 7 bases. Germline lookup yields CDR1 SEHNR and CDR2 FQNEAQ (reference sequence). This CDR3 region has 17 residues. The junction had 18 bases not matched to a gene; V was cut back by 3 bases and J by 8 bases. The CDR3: CASSFGPLGGQIYGYTF. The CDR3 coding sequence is TGTGCCAGCAGCTTCGGGCCGCTCGGGGGACAGATCTACGGCTACACCTTC.

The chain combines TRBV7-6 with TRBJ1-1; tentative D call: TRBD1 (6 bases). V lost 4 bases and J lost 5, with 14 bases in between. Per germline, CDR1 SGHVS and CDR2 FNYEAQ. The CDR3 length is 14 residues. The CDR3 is CASSSVTGGTEAFF. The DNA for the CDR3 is TGTGCCAGCAGCTCGGTGACAGGTGGGACTGAAGCTTTCTTT.

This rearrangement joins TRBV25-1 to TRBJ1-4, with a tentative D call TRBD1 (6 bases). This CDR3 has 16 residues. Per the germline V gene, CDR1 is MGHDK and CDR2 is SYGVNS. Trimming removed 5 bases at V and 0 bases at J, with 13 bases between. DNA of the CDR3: TGTGCCAGCAGTTTACCCGGGGGGCCAACTAATGAAAAACTGTTTTTT. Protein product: CASSLPGGPTNEKLFF.

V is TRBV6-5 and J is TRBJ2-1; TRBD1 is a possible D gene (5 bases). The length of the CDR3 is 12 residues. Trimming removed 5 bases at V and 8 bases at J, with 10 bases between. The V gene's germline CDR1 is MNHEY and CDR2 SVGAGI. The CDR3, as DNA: TGTGCCAGCAGTGCTCAGGGTGATGAGCAGTTCTTC. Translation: CASSAQGDEQFF.

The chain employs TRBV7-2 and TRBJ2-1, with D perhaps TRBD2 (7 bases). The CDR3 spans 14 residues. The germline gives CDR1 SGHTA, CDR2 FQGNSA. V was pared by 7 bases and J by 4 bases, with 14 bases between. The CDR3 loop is CASNGGASYNEQFF. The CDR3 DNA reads TGTGCCAGCAATGGGGGGGCTAGTTACAATGAGCAGTTCTTC.

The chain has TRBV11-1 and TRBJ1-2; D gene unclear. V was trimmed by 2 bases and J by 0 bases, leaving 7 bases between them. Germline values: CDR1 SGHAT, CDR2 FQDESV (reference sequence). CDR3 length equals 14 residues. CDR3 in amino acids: CASSLRQSNYGYTF. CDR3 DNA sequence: TGTGCCAGCAGCTTACGTCAGTCTAACTATGGCTACACCTTC.

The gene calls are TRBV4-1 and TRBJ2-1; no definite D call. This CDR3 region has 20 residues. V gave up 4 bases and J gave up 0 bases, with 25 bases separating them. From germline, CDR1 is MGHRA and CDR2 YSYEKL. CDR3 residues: CASSPRRVPLSRPSYNEQFF. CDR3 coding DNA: TGCGCCAGCAGCCCCCGACGGGTTCCCCTTAGTAGACCCTCCTACAATGAGCAGTTCTTC.

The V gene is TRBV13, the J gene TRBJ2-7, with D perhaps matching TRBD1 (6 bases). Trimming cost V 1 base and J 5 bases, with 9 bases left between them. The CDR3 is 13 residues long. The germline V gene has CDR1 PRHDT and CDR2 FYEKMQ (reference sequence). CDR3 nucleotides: TGTGCCAGCAGCTTAGAGGGGGTCCACGAGCAGTACTTC. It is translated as CASSLEGVHEQYF.

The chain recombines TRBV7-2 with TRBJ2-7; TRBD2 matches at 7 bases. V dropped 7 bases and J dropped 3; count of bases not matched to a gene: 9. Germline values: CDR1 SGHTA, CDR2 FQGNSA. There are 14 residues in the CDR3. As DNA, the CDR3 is TGTGCCAGCACCCTCCAAGCGGGGCGCTACGAGCAGTACTTC. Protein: CASTLQAGRYEQYF. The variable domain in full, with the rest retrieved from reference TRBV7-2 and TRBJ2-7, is GAGVSQSPSNKVTEKGKDVELRCDPISGHTALYWYRQSLGQGLEFLIYFQGNSAPDKSGLPSDRFSAERTGGSVSTLTIQRTQQEDSAVYLCASTLQAGRYEQYFGPGTRLTVT.

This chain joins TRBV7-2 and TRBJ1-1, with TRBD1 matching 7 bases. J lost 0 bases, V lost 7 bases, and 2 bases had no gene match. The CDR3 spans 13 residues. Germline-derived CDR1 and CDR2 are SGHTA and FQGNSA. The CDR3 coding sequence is TGTGCCAGCAAGGACAGGATGAACACTGAAGCTTTCTTT. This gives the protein CASKDRMNTEAFF. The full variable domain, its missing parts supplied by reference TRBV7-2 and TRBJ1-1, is GAGVSQSPSNKVTEKGKDVELRCDPISGHTALYWYRQSLGQGLEFLIYFQGNSAPDKSGLPSDRFSAERTGGSVSTLTIQRTQQEDSAVYLCASKDRMNTEAFFGQGTRLTVV.

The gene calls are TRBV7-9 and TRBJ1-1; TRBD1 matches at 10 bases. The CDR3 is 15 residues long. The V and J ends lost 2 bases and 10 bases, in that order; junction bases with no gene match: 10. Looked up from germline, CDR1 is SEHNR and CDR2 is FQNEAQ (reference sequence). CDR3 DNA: TGTGCCAGCAGCTTACTCCCGGGACAGGGGAATATAGCTTTCTTT. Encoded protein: CASSLLPGQGNIAFF.

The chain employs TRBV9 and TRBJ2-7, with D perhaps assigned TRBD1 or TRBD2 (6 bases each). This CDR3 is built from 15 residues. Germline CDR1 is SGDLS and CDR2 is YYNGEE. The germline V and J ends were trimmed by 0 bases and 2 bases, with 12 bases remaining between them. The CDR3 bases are TGTGCCAGCAGCGTAGGGGTGGGGGGCACCTACGAGCAGTACTTC. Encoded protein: CASSVGVGGTYEQYF.

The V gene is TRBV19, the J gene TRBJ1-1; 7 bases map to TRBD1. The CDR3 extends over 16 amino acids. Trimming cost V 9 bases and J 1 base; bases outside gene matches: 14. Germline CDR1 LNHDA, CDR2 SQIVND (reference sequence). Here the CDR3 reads CASSLEATGPNTEAFF. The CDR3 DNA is TGTGCCAGCTCCCTCGAGGCGACAGGGCCGAACACTGAAGCTTTCTTT.

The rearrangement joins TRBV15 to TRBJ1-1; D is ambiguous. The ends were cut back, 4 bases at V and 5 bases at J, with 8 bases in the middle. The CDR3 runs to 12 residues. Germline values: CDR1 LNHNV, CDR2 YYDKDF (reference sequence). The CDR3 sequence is CATSTRGTEAFF. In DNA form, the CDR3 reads TGTGCCACCAGCACGAGAGGGACTGAAGCTTTCTTT.

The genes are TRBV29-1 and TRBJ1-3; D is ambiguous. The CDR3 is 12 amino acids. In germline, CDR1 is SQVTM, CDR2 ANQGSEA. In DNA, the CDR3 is TGCAGTCTGGTCACCCCTGGAAACACCATATATTTT. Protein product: CSLVTPGNTIYF.

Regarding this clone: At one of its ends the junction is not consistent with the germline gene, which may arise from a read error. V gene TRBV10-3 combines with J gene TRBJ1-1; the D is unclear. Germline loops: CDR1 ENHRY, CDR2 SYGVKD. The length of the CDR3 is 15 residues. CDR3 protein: CAISGSPGGNAEAFF. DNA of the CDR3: TGTGCCATCAGTGGATCCCCCGGAGGGAACGCTGAAGCTTTCTTT.